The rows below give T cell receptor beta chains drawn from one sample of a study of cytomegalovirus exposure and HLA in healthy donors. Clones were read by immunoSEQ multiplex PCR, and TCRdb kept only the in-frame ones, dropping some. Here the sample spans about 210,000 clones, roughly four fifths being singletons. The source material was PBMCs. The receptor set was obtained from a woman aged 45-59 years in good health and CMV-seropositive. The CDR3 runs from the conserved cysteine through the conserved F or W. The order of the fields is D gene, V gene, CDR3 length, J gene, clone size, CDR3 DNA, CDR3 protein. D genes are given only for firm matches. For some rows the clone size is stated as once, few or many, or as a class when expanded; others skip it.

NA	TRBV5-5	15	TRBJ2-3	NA	TGTGCCAGCAGCTTGGCAAGGGGGGGGGCAGATACGCAGTATTTT	CASSLARGGADTQYF
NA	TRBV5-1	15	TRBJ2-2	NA	TGCGCCAGCAGCTTAGTGAGTACGAACACCGGGGAGCTGTTTTTT	CASSLVSTNTGELFF
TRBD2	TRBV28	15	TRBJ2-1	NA	TGTGCCAGCCGCCTAGCGGGGGGCAGGTACAATGAGCAGTTCTTC	CASRLAGGRYNEQFF
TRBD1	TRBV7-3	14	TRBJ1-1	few	TGTGCCAGCAGCTCGGACAGGCAGAACACTGAAGCTTTCTTT	CASSSDRQNTEAFF
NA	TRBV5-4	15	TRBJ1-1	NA	TGTGCCAGCAGCTGGGTGCGGGGTGGGAACACTGAAGCTTTCTTT	CASSWVRGGNTEAFF
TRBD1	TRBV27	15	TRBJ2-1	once	TGTGCCAGCAGTTTAGGAGGGACAGGCTACAATGAGCAGTTCTTC	CASSLGGTGYNEQFF
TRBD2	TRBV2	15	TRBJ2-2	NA	TGTGCCAGCATACGACTAGCGGAGTTCACCGGGGAGCTGTTTTTT	CASIRLAEFTGELFF
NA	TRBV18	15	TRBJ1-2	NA	TGTGCCAGCTCACCACCGACAGCTCCCAACTATGGCTACACCTTC	CASSPPTAPNYGYTF
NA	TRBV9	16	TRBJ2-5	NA	TGTGCCAGCAGCGCCTTTACGGGGGGCCTCCAAGAGACCCAGTACTTC	CASSAFTGGLQETQYF
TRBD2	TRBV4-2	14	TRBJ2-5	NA	TGTGCCAGCAGCCCGGGACTAGCCGGGGTAGAGCAGTACTTC	CASSPGLAGVEQYF
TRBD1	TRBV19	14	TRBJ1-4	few	TGTGCCAGTAGCCCGACAGGGGGAAGTGAAAAACTGTTTTTT	CASSPTGGSEKLFF
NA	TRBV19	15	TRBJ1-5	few	TGTGCCAGTAGTATCTACCTACTTAGCAATCAGCCCCAGCATTTT	CASSIYLLSNQPQHF
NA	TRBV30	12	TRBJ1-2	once	TGTGCCTGGAGTCCAGGTTCCTATGGCTACACCTTC	CAWSPGSYGYTF
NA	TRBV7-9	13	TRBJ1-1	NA	TGTGCCAGCGGTCACATCGGGGGCACTGAAGCTTTCTTT	CASGHIGGTEAFF
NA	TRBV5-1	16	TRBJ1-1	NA	TGCGCCAGCAGCTTGAATGTCGTAAGCCGGGTTACTGAAGCTTTCTTT	CASSLNVVSRVTEAFF
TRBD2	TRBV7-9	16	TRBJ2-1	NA	TGTGCCAGCAGCGCCCCTATTAGCGGGGGCCACAATGAGCAGTTCTTC	CASSAPISGGHNEQFF
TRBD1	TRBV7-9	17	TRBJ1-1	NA	TGTGTCAGCAGCGGACAGGGTTTAGTCGTCCTGAACACTGAAGCTTTCTTT	CVSSGQGLVVLNTEAFF
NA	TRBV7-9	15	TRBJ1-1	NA	TGTGCCAGCAGCTTAGCGCTGCCGGGGGTCACTGAAGCTTTCTTT	CASSLALPGVTEAFF
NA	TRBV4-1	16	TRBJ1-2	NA	TGCGCCAGCAGCCAAGACAGGGAGGTCGTTGACTATGGCTACACCTTC	CASSQDREVVDYGYTF
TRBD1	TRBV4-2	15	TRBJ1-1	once	TGTGCCAGCAGCCAGACAGGGGCGATGAACACTGAAGCTTTCTTT	CASSQTGAMNTEAFF
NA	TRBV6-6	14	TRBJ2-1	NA	TGTGCCAGCAGTCCCCGGGACACGATAAATGAGCAGTTCTTC	CASSPRDTINEQFF
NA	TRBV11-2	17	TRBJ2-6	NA	TGTGCCAGCAGCTTAGATCGGAGGGGATCTGGGGCCAACGTCCTGACTTTC	CASSLDRRGSGANVLTF
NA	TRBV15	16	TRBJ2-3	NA	TGTGCCACCAGCAGAGAGGGTAGCGGATACACAGATACGCAGTATTTT	CATSREGSGYTDTQYF
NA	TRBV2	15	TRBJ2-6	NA	TGTGCCAGCAGGCACAGGGTTGCTGGGGCCAACGTCCTGACTTTC	CASRHRVAGANVLTF
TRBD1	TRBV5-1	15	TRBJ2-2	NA	TGCGCCAGCAGCTCGACAGGGTCGGGAACCGGGGAGCTGTTTTTT	CASSSTGSGTGELFF
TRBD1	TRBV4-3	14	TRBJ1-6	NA	TGCGCCAGCAGCCGGGACGTGGGGGACAGGGGACTCCACTTT	CASSRDVGDRGLHF
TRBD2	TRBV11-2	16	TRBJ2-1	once	TGTGCCAGCAGCTTAGGACTAGCGGGGGGGAACAATGAGCAGTTCTTC	CASSLGLAGGNNEQFF
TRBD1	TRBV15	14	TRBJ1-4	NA	TGTGCCACCAGCAGCGACAGGGAGGTTGAAAAACTGTTTTTT	CATSSDREVEKLFF
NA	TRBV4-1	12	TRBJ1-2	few	TGCGCCAGCAGTGCAGCTAACTATGGCTACACCTTC	CASSAANYGYTF
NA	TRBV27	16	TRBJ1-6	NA	TGTGCCAGCACCACCGGGGGGCTCTCATCTAATTCACCCCTCCACTTT	CASTTGGLSSNSPLHF
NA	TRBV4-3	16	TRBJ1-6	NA	TGCGCCAGCAGCCAAGATAGAAGCTCCTATAATTCACCCCTCCACTTT	CASSQDRSSYNSPLHF
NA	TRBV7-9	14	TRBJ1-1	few	TGTGCCGGGGGCAGACGGACGGTGAACACTGAAGCTTTCTTT	CAGGRRTVNTEAFF
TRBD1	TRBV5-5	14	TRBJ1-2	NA	TGTGCCAGCAGCCACAGGGGAGAAAACTATGGCTACACCTTC	CASSHRGENYGYTF
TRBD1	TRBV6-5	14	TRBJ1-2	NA	TGTGCCAGCAGGCGGGACAGGGGGCACTATGGCTACACCTTC	CASRRDRGHYGYTF
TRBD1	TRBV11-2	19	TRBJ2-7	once	TGTGCCAGCAGCTTGGGAAGGACAGGTTCATACCGAGAAACCTACGAGCAGTACTTC	CASSLGRTGSYRETYEQYF
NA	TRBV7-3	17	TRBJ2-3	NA	TGTGCCAGCAGTGCGAACCGCCGGGGGGCCGGCACAGATACGCAGTATTTT	CASSANRRGAGTDTQYF
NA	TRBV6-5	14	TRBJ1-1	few	TGTGCCAGCAGTTACCGGGGAATGGTTACTGAAGCTTTCTTT	CASSYRGMVTEAFF
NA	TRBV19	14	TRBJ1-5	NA	TGTGCCAGTAGTATGGCCCCCACCAGACAGCCCCAGCATTTT	CASSMAPTRQPQHF
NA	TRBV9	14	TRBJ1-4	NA	TGTGCCAGCAGCGTAGGGGGGCTCGGTGAAAAACTGTTTTTT	CASSVGGLGEKLFF
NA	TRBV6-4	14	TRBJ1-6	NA	TGTGCCAGCAGTGTTGGCCGGGAGAGTTCACCCCTCCACTTT	CASSVGRESSPLHF
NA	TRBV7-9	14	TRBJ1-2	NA	TGTGCCAGCGGGGATTTGAGGGCTAACTATGGCTACACCTTC	CASGDLRANYGYTF
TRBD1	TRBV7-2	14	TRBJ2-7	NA	TGTGCCAGCAGCTTAGCTCCAGGGGGCCACGAGCAGTACTTC	CASSLAPGGHEQYF
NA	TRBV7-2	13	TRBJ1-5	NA	TGTGCCAGCAGCTTAGAGCGGGATCAGCCCCAGCATTTT	CASSLERDQPQHF
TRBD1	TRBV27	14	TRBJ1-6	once	TGTGCCAGCAGTTTACGACAGGGGAATTCACCCCTCCACTTT	CASSLRQGNSPLHF
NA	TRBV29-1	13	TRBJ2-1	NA	TGCAGCGTGGGGAGGGGGAGTAACAATGAGCAGTTCTTC	CSVGRGSNNEQFF
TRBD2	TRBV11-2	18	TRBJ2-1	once	TGTGCCAGCAGGTTGTGGGGCGGGGGCCCGGGAGGGAGCAATGAGCAGTTCTTC	CASRLWGGGPGGSNEQFF
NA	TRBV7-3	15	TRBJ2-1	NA	TGTGCCAGCACCCCCGGGGGTGTCGTCATCGATGAGCAGTTCTTC	CASTPGGVVIDEQFF
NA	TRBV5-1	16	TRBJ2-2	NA	TGCGCCAGCAGCTCATCAGGGGCCCGAGGCACCGGGGAGCTGTTTTTT	CASSSSGARGTGELFF
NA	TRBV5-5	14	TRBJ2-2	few	TGTGCCAGCAGCCCGTCGACTGGCACCGGGGAGCTGTTTTTT	CASSPSTGTGELFF